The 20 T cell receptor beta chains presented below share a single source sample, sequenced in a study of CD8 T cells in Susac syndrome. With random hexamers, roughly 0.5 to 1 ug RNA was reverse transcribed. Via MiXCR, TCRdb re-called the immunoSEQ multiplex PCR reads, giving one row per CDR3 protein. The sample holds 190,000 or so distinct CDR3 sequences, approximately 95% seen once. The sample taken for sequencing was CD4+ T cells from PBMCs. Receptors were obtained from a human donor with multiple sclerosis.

The CDR3 bases are TGTGCCAGCAGCCGGGGGGACAGGGCGAACTATGGCTACACCTTC. This translates into CASSRGDRANYGYTF. The rearrangement links TRBV6-5 to TRBJ1-2; TRBD1 agrees at 9 bases. The CDR3 is made up of 15 amino acids. V shed 6 bases, J shed 2 bases, and the junction held 7 bases outside the gene matches. Per germline, CDR1 MNHEY and CDR2 SVGAGI.

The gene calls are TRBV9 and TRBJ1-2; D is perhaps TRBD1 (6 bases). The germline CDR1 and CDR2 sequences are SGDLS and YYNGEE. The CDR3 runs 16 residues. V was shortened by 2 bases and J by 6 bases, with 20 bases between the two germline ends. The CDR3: CASSVLAGQVHDGYTF. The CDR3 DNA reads TGTGCCAGCAGCGTGCTCGCGGGACAAGTTCACGATGGCTACACCTTC.

The CDR3 here is CASSQVITYEQYF. In DNA form, the CDR3 reads TGTGCCAGCAGCCAAGTTATCACCTACGAGCAGTACTTC. The chain employs TRBV14 and TRBJ2-7; no clear D. The V end lost 1 base, the J end lost 2 bases, and 6 bases lay between the germline ends. The CDR3 has 13 amino acids. The V gene's germline CDR1 is SGHDN and CDR2 FVKESK. The complete variable domain, with remaining parts taken from reference TRBV14 and TRBJ2-7, reads EAGVTQFPSHSVIEKGQTVTLRCDPISGHDNLYWYRRVMGKEIKFLLHFVKESKQDESGMPNNRFLAERTGGTYSTLKVQPAELEDSGVYFCASSQVITYEQYFGPGTRLTVT.

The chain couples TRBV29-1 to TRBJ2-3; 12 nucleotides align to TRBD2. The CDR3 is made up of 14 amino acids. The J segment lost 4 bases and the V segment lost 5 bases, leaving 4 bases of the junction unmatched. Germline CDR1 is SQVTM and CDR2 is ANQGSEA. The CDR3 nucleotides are TGCAGCGTTCCTCTAGCGGGGGGGGCAGATACGCAGTATTTT. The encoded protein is CSVPLAGGADTQYF.

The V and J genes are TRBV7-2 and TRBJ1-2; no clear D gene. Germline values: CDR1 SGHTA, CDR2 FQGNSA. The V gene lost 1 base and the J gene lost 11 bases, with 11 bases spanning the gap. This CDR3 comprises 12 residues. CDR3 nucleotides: TGTGCCAGCAGCTTAGAGGCCTTTGGGTACACCTTC. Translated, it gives CASSLEAFGYTF.

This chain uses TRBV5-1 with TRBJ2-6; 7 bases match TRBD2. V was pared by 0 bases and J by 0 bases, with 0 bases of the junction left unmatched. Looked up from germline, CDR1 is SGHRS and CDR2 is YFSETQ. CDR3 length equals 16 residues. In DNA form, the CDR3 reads TGCGCCAGCAGCTTGGGCGGGGGCTCTGGGGCCAACGTCCTGACTTTC. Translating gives CASSLGGGSGANVLTF.

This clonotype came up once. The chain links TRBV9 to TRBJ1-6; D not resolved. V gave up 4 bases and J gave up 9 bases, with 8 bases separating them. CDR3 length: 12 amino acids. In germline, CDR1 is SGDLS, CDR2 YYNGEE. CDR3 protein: CASSPEGSPLHF. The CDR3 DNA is TGTGCCAGCAGCCCAGAGGGTTCACCCCTCCACTTT.

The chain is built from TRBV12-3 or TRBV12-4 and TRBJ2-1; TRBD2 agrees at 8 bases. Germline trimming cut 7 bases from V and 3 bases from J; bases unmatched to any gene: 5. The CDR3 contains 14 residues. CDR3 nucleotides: TGTGCCAGCATCGCCGGGGGGGTCTACAATGAGCAGTTCTTC. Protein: CASIAGGVYNEQFF.

The DNA for the CDR3 is TGTGCCTGGAGCCAGGGGGCCGATCAGCCCCAGCATTTT. This sequence encodes CAWSQGADQPQHF. The V gene is TRBV30, the J gene TRBJ1-5; 8 bases map to TRBD1. V gave up 3 bases and J gave up 5 bases; unmatched junction bases: 3. The CDR3 runs 13 residues. Germline values: CDR1 GTSNPN, CDR2 SVGIG (reference sequence).

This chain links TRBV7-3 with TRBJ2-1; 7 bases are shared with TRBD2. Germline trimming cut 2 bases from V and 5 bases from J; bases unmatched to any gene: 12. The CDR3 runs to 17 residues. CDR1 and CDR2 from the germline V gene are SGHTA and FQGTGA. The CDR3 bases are TGTGCCAGCAGCTTACAAGCGGGGAAATTTGTGGACAATGAGCAGTTCTTC. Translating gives CASSLQAGKFVDNEQFF.

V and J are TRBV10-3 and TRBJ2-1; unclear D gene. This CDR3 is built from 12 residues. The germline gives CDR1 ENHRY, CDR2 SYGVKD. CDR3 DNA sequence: TGTGGCAAGGCCCCCTCCTACAATGAGCAGTTCTTC. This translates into CGKAPSYNEQFF.

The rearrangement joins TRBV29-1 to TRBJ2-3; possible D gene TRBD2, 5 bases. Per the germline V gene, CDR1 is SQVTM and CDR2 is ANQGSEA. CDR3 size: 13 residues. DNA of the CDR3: TGCAGTCTGGACTCGACCCAATCAGATACGCAGTATTTT. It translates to CSLDSTQSDTQYF.

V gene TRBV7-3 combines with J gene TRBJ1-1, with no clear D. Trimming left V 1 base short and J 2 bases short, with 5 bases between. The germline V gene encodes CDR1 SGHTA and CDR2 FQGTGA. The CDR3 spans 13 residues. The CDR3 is CASSLMANTEAFF. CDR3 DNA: TGTGCCAGCAGCTTAATGGCCAACACTGAAGCTTTCTTT.

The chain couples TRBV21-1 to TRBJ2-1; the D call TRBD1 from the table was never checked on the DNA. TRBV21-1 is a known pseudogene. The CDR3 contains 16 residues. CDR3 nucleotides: TGTGCCAGCACCCCCCCCGGGGCAATCTCCTACAATGAGCAGTTCTTC. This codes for CASTPPGAISYNEQFF.

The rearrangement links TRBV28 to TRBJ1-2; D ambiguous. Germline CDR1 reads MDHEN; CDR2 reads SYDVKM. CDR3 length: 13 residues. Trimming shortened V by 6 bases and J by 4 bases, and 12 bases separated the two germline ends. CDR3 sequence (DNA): TGTGCCAGCAGCCCCAACGGTGGCTATGGCTACACCTTC. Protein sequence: CASSPNGGYGYTF.

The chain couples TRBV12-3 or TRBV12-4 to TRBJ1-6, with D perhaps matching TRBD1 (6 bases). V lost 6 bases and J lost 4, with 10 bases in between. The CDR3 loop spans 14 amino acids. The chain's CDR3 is CASSIQGYNSPLHF. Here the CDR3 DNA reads TGTGCCAGCAGCATACAGGGTTATAATTCACCCCTCCACTTT.

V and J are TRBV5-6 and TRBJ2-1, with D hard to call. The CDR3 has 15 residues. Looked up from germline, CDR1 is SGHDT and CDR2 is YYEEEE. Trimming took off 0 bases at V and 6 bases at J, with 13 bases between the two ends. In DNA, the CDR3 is TGTGCCAGCAGCTTGGTAGGGCGTCAACTCAATGAGCAGTTCTTC. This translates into CASSLVGRQLNEQFF.

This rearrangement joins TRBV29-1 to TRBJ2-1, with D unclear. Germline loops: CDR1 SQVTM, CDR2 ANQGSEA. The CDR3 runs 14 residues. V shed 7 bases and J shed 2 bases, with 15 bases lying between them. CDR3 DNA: TGCAGCGCCTCGGTGGCTTCGGCCTACAATGAGCAGTTCTTC. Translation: CSASVASAYNEQFF.

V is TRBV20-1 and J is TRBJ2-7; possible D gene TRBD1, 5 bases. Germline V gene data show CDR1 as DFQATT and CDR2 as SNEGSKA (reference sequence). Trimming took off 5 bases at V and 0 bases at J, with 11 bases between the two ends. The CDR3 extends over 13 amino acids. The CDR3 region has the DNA TGCAGTGCTCTATCCGACAGCTCCTACGAGCAGTACTTC. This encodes CSALSDSSYEQYF.

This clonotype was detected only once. This CDR3 reads CSARDRAGWQPQHF. The CDR3 bases are TGCAGTGCTAGAGATAGGGCAGGGTGGCAGCCCCAGCATTTT. V and J are TRBV20-1 and TRBJ1-5, with D possibly TRBD1 on 5 matching bases. Per germline, CDR1 DFQATT and CDR2 SNEGSKA (reference sequence). With 0 bases removed from V and 7 bases from J, the gap between germline ends came to 13 bases. The CDR3 spans 14 residues.